Below, 25 T cell receptor beta chains from the same sample are listed, as sequenced in a study of T cells in Graves' hyperthyroidism and ophthalmopathy. Using RNA transcripts as the source, TCR beta CDR3 regions were amplified. Primed by the HTBI set, a first-round RT-PCR was run on the TCR CDR3. MiXCR, applied by TCRdb to the multiplex PCR reads, yields one record per CDR3 protein. The table records approximately 620,000 distinct CDR3 sequences, more than 15% of them present only once. Sample: blood. All receptors come from a woman in her thirties or forties with Graves' ophthalmopathy.

In this sample, this clonotype turned up many times. The V call is TRBV5-4, the J call TRBJ2-1, with a tentative D call TRBD1 (6 bases). In germline, CDR1 is SGHNT, CDR2 YYREEE (reference sequence). This CDR3 is built from 15 residues. The germline V and J ends were trimmed by 6 bases and 10 bases, with 23 bases remaining between them. CDR3 nucleotides: TGTGCCAGCACCAGGGGCGGTCCTCCCGCTATGGAGCAGTTCTTC. Translation: CASTRGGPPAMEQFF.

This clonotype showed up many times. The V gene is TRBV10-3, the J gene TRBJ2-7; D tentatively reads TRBD1 or TRBD2 (6 bases each). The CDR3 has 14 residues. The germline V gene has CDR1 ENHRY and CDR2 SYGVKD. V was pared by 4 bases and J by 2 bases, with 12 bases between. CDR3 DNA sequence: TGTGCCATCAGTGGTACAGGGAGGACCTACGAGCAGTACTTC. Amino acid sequence: CAISGTGRTYEQYF.

A few counts support this clonotype. One end of the junction varies from germline; a read error may be responsible. The CDR3 nucleotides read TGTGCCAGCAAAGGGACAGGGAAGTCCTTCAATGAGCAGTTCTTC. As protein: CASKGTGKSFNEQFF. The V call is TRBV12-3 or TRBV12-4, the J call TRBJ2-1; 9 nucleotides align to TRBD1. This CDR3 spans 15 amino acids.

This clonotype has only a few counts. The V and J genes are TRBV28 and TRBJ1-5; no definite D call. Trimming took 6 bases from V and 6 from J, leaving 15 bases between them. Germline assignment: CDR1 MDHEN and CDR2 SYDVKM. CDR3 length: 14 residues. CDR3 in amino acids: CASSVEGIGQPQHF. The CDR3 DNA is TGTGCCAGCAGCGTTGAGGGAATCGGTCAGCCCCAGCATTTT.

The chain couples TRBV29-1 to TRBJ2-7; TRBD1 might be the D (6 bases). The length of the CDR3 is 15 residues. Per germline, CDR1 SQVTM and CDR2 ANQGSEA. Trimming cost V 5 bases and J 0 bases, with 17 bases left between them. CDR3 coding DNA: TGCAGCGTTATCCTTCAGACAGGAAACTCCTACGAGCAGTACTTC. Its translation: CSVILQTGNSYEQYF.

This clonotype was seen only a few times. The chain carries TRBV24-1 and TRBJ2-1; 10 bases map to TRBD2. Germline values: CDR1 KGHDR, CDR2 SFDVKD. The junction had 6 bases not matched to a gene; V was cut back by 10 bases and J by 4 bases. The CDR3 contains 14 residues. CDR3 sequence (DNA): TGTGCCACATCCGGGACTAGCGCTTACAATGAGCAGTTCTTC. It encodes CATSGTSAYNEQFF.

This clonotype has just a few counts. The chain employs TRBV20-1 and TRBJ1-5, with unresolved D. Germline CDR1 DFQATT, CDR2 SNEGSKA (reference sequence). V gave up 6 bases and J gave up 1 base, with 16 bases separating them. This CDR3 contains 15 residues. CDR3 sequence reads: CSAEPPQWSNQPQHF. CDR3 DNA: TGCAGTGCCGAGCCACCGCAATGGAGCAATCAGCCCCAGCATTTT.

The chain recombines TRBV19 with TRBJ1-5; no reliable D call. Trimming took off 3 bases at V and 3 bases at J, with 12 bases between the two ends. Germline assignment: CDR1 LNHDA and CDR2 SQIVND (reference sequence). There are 15 residues in the CDR3. The CDR3 spells CASSISQPSNQPQHF. The CDR3 DNA reads as TGTGCCAGTAGTATTAGCCAGCCATCCAATCAGCCCCAGCATTTT.

The CDR3 sequence: CASSPVEGDYGYTF. The CDR3 DNA follows: TGTGCCAGCTCACCAGTCGAGGGCGACTATGGCTACACCTTC. The V and J genes are TRBV18 and TRBJ1-2, with D hard to call. The CDR3 extends over 14 amino acids. V lost 2 bases and J 3 bases, leaving 10 bases between the germline ends. Germline assignment: CDR1 KGHSH and CDR2 LQKENI.

This clonotype has ten or more counts. The chain joins TRBV6-1 to TRBJ2-7; TRBD1 matches at 8 bases. Germline CDR1 reads MNHNS; CDR2 reads SASEGT. V shed 6 bases and J 3 bases; nucleotides not matched to a gene: 7. The CDR3 consists of 14 residues. The CDR3 DNA is TGTGCCAGCAGAGCCAACAGGGGGGACTACGAGCAGTACTTC. Translation gives CASRANRGDYEQYF.

The chain has TRBV6-5 and TRBJ2-4; D perhaps matches TRBD2 (7 bases). The germline gives CDR1 MNHEY, CDR2 SVGAGI. The CDR3 is made up of 14 amino acids. Trimming cost V 2 bases and J 6 bases, with 11 bases left between them. The CDR3 is CASSYVGGGNIQYF. The DNA for the CDR3 is TGTGCCAGCAGTTACGTGGGAGGGGGAAACATTCAGTACTTC.

This clonotype came up a few times. The CDR3 loop reads CARPDRVLVSGANVLTF. CDR3 in DNA: TGCGCCAGACCAGATAGGGTTCTGGTCTCTGGGGCCAACGTCCTGACTTTC. The chain joins TRBV5-1 to TRBJ2-6; D gene ambiguous. Between the trimmed V and J ends, which lost 8 bases and 0 bases, there was a span of 18 bases. The germline CDR1 and CDR2 sequences are SGHRS and YFSETQ. The CDR3 extends over 17 amino acids.

V and J are TRBV7-9 and TRBJ1-2; 10 bases align to TRBD1. The CDR3 is made up of 15 amino acids. From germline, CDR1 is SEHNR and CDR2 FQNEAQ (reference sequence). V trimming: 3 bases; J trimming: 5 bases; junction bases outside the gene matches: 6. CDR3 in DNA: TGTGCCAGCAGCTTGGGGACAGGGGACGAGTATGGCTACACCTTC. Encoded protein: CASSLGTGDEYGYTF.

This chain links TRBV19 with TRBJ1-6; 12 bases match TRBD1. Germline trimming cut 5 bases from V and 10 bases from J; bases unmatched to any gene: 9. Germline CDR1 is LNHDA and CDR2 is SQIVND (reference sequence). CDR3 length equals 16 residues. CDR3 nucleotide sequence: TGTGCCAGTAGTGCGACCGGGACAGGGGGCGTCTCACCCCTCCACTTT. It is translated as CASSATGTGGVSPLHF.

This clonotype turned up a few times. The chain has TRBV27 and TRBJ2-3, with TRBD2 as a possible D gene (5 bases). Germline lookup yields CDR1 MNHEY and CDR2 SMNVEV (reference sequence). V was pared by 6 bases and J by 5 bases, with 18 bases between. The CDR3 contains 15 residues. The CDR3 DNA sequence: TGTGCCAGCAGCTTTGATCCGGGGATGAGAGATACGCAGTATTTT. As protein: CASSFDPGMRDTQYF.

In this sample, this clonotype turned up many times. This rearrangement joins TRBV18 to TRBJ2-3; D perhaps matches TRBD2 (5 bases). Trimming left V 2 bases short and J 6 bases short, with 12 bases between. The CDR3 spans 14 residues. Germline lookup yields CDR1 KGHSH and CDR2 LQKENI. The CDR3: CASSPGPGGDTQYF. CDR3 DNA sequence: TGTGCCAGCTCACCAGGACCCGGCGGGGATACGCAGTATTTT.

This clonotype was picked up many times. In DNA, the CDR3 is TGCGCCAGCAGCCAGCCGGACACCGAAGAGCAGTTCTTC. Encoded protein: CASSQPDTEEQFF. This chain uses TRBV4-1 with TRBJ2-1, with D perhaps matching TRBD1 (5 bases). V was pared by 3 bases and J by 10 bases, with 13 bases between. CDR1 MGHRA and CDR2 YSYEKL come from the germline V gene. The CDR3 runs 13 residues.

This clonotype was detected many times. V is TRBV20-1 and J is TRBJ2-3; 15 positions match TRBD2. Per germline, CDR1 DFQATT and CDR2 SNEGSKA (reference sequence). V was clipped by 3 bases and J by 3 bases; unmatched bases: 13. CDR3 size: 19 residues. The CDR3 DNA reads as TGCAGTGCTAGCCCCCTTTGGACTAGCGGGAGGGCCGGGACAGATACGCAGTATTTT. The encoded protein is CSASPLWTSGRAGTDTQYF.

The chain combines TRBV28 with TRBJ1-6; D is possibly TRBD1 (5 bases). This CDR3 has 15 amino acids. Deletions cut 5 bases from V and 9 bases from J, with 17 bases between. Germline values: CDR1 MDHEN, CDR2 SYDVKM. The CDR3 is CASSPATGVGSPLHF. In DNA form, the CDR3 reads TGTGCCAGCAGTCCGGCTACGGGGGTAGGTTCACCCCTCCACTTT.

V and J are TRBV6-5 and TRBJ1-6; 7 bases align to TRBD1. V dropped 0 bases and J dropped 9; count of bases not matched to a gene: 8. Germline CDR1 and CDR2: MNHEY and SVGAGI. This CDR3 contains 16 residues. This chain's CDR3 is CASSYSILQGVSPLHF. As DNA, the CDR3 is TGTGCCAGCAGTTACTCGATCCTCCAGGGGGTTTCACCCCTCCACTTT.

This clonotype came up many times. This sequence joins TRBV28 and TRBJ2-2, with 7 nucleotides matching TRBD1. Germline loops: CDR1 MDHEN, CDR2 SYDVKM. V lost 8 bases, J lost 3 bases, and 6 bases stayed unmatched. The CDR3 loop spans 14 amino acids. CDR3 loop: CASRQGTDTGELFF. CDR3 coding DNA: TGTGCCAGCCGACAGGGTACCGACACCGGGGAGCTGTTTTTT.

The sample holds many counts of this clonotype. V usage is TRBV4-1 and J usage is TRBJ2-3; D gene ambiguous. CDR1 and CDR2 (germline): MGHRA, YSYEKL. The CDR3 is made up of 14 amino acids. V lost 5 bases and J 0 bases, leaving 9 bases between the germline ends. As DNA, the CDR3 is TGCGCCAGCAGCTCAGCACAGAGCACAGATACGCAGTATTTT. Amino acids: CASSSAQSTDTQYF.

This clonotype was recorded only once. CDR3 nucleotides: TGTGCCAGCAGCTTAGATGATAGCGGGTTAGAGACCCAGTACTTC. Its translation: CASSLDDSGLETQYF. The chain is built from TRBV13 and TRBJ2-5; 7 bases fit TRBD2. V shed 1 base and J 4 bases; nucleotides not matched to a gene: 6. This CDR3 region has 15 residues. Germline V CDR1 and CDR2: PRHDT, FYEKMQ (reference sequence).

This chain joins TRBV4-1 and TRBJ2-3, with 8 bases lining up with TRBD1. Germline loops: CDR1 MGHRA, CDR2 YSYEKL. This CDR3 spans 14 amino acids. J gave up 5 bases and V 2 bases, and 3 bases lay outside the gene matches. CDR3 DNA: TGCGCCAGCAGCCAACGGACAGGGCGAGATACGCAGTATTTT. This sequence encodes CASSQRTGRDTQYF.

Concerning this clonotype: It may be a read error: a sequence one base away is much more abundant. The CDR3 carries no conserved terminal phenylalanine or tryptophan, so it likely arises from a read error. V is TRBV2 and J is TRBJ2-1, with 9 nucleotides matching TRBD2. The trim removed 7 bases at V and 4 bases at J, leaving 8 bases unmatched. Per the germline V gene, CDR1 is SNHLY and CDR2 is FYNNEI. The CDR3 consists of 15 residues. The CDR3 region is CASTRSGGSYNEQFL. The CDR3 coding sequence is TGTGCCAGCACCCGAAGCGGGGGGTCATACAATGAGCAGTTCCTC.